One sample yielded the 7 T cell receptor beta chains listed below, sequenced in a study of T cell responses to AZD1222 COVID-19 vaccine. TCRdb's table, derived via immunoSEQ multiplex PCR, lists solely in-frame clones and lacks some. The sample shows some 110,000 clones, about nine tenths of them seen only once. This material consisted of peripheral blood, taken 28 days after the second AZD1222 dose. These TCRs come from an adult who received the AZD1222 COVID-19 vaccine.

The CDR3 spells CAISESMAAPSAYEQYF. CDR3 in DNA: TGTGCCATCAGTGAGTCGATGGCGGCCCCATCGGCCTACGAGCAGTACTTC. This chain connects TRBV10-3 to TRBJ2-7; D not resolved. The germline gives CDR1 ENHRY, CDR2 SYGVKD. This CDR3 comprises 17 residues. Deletions cut 0 bases from V and 2 bases from J, with 17 bases between.

This chain connects TRBV27 to TRBJ1-5; D might be TRBD1 (6 bases). With 6 bases removed from V and 1 base from J, the gap between germline ends came to 13 bases. The CDR3 runs 15 residues. Germline CDR1 and CDR2: MNHEY and SMNVEV (reference sequence). In nucleotides, the CDR3 is TGTGCCAGCAGGCAGGGGCCGGGGAGCAATCAGCCCCAGCATTTT. It is translated as CASRQGPGSNQPQHF.

The J gene is TRBJ1-1, the V gene TRBV7-3, with 7 bases aligning to TRBD1. CDR3 length equals 13 residues. V shed 5 bases, J shed 2 bases, and the junction held 2 bases outside the gene matches. Germline V gene data show CDR1 as SGHTA and CDR2 as FQGTGA. Written as DNA, the CDR3 is TGTGCCAGCAGCCCAGGGGGTAACACTGAAGCTTTCTTT. Amino acids: CASSPGGNTEAFF. Complete variable domain (other parts from reference TRBV7-3 and TRBJ1-1): GAGVSQTPSNKVTEKGKYVELRCDPISGHTALYWYRQSLGQGPEFLIYFQGTGAADDSGLPNDRFFAVRPEGSVSTLKIQRTERGDSAVYLCASSPGGNTEAFFGQGTRLTVV.

V gene TRBV18 combines with J gene TRBJ1-1; D perhaps matches TRBD1 (5 bases). Trimming left V 3 bases short and J 8 bases short, with 10 bases between. The CDR3 extends over 12 amino acids. CDR1 is KGHSH, CDR2 LQKENI, per germline. CDR3 region: CASSPGLSEAFF. CDR3 nucleotides: TGTGCCAGCTCACCGGGGCTCTCCGAAGCTTTCTTT.

This chain connects TRBV7-8 to TRBJ2-7; 8 bases are a match to TRBD2. V gave up 5 bases and J gave up 3 bases; unmatched junction bases: 6. Germline V gene data show CDR1 as SGHVS and CDR2 as FQNEAQ. CDR3 length: 14 amino acids. CDR3 coding DNA: TGTGCCAGCAGCCCCCCGGGGGGGGGCTACGAGCAGTACTTC. It translates to CASSPPGGGYEQYF.

A single count supports this clone. The rearrangement links TRBV7-9 to TRBJ2-3, with 10 bases fitting TRBD2. The CDR3 contains 15 residues. Germline assignment: CDR1 SEHNR and CDR2 FQNEAQ (reference sequence). The J segment lost 2 bases and the V segment lost 3 bases, leaving 2 bases of the junction unmatched. CDR3 residues: CASSFGTSATDTQYF. CDR3 in DNA: TGTGCCAGCAGCTTTGGGACTAGCGCCACAGATACGCAGTATTTT.

This clone was seen only once. The chain joins TRBV29-1 to TRBJ2-1, with 7 bases aligning to TRBD1. CDR1 is SQVTM and CDR2 is ANQGSEA in the germline V gene. The CDR3 totals 12 residues. Losses at the gene ends were 6 bases for V and 7 bases for J; bases not matched to a gene: 6. CDR3 nucleotides: TGCAGCGTACCGACAGGGTGGAATGAGCAGTTCTTC. Translated, it gives CSVPTGWNEQFF.